The 15 T cell receptor beta chains in this list originate from one sample, sequenced in a study of early T cells in non-severe SARS-CoV-2 infection. TCRdb analysed the 5' RACE reads with MiXCR anew, one entry per CDR3 protein. This sample has more than 55,000 distinct CDR3 sequences; 13% occur once, and the top ten carry about 10%. The sample consisted of whole blood, taken at baseline. The receptors were gathered from an adult who was a healthcare worker with PCR-confirmed SARS-CoV-2 infection or an uninfected control (not recorded which).

The chain recombines TRBV4-2 with TRBJ2-2, with D uncertain. Trimming left V 4 bases short and J 5 bases short, with 14 bases between. The CDR3 extends over 15 amino acids. Germline V CDR1 and CDR2: LGHNA, YNFKEQ. The CDR3 nucleotides read TGTGCCAGCAGCCCCTCTCCTCGAGGAACCGGGGAGCTGTTTTTT. Its protein is CASSPSPRGTGELFF.

This clonotype was recorded a few times. The chain combines TRBV28 with TRBJ2-7, with D hard to call. The CDR3 has 12 residues. CDR1 and CDR2 (germline): MDHEN, SYDVKM. Trimming pared 1 base from V and 2 bases from J, leaving 3 bases between. The DNA for the CDR3 is TGTGCCAGCAGTTTATCCCCCTACGAGCAGTACTTC. Protein sequence: CASSLSPYEQYF.

The chain is built from TRBV11-2 and TRBJ2-5; possible D gene TRBD1, 5 bases. Trimming removed 3 bases from V and 5 bases from J, with 13 bases in between. This CDR3 spans 14 amino acids. Germline assignment: CDR1 SGHAT and CDR2 FQNNGV. In DNA, the CDR3 is TGTGCCAGCAGCTTTGGCGCGGCAGGGGAGACCCAGTACTTC. This codes for CASSFGAAGETQYF. Drawing the rest from reference TRBV11-2 and TRBJ2-5, the complete variable domain is EAGVAQSPRYKIIEKRQSVAFWCNPISGHATLYWYQQILGQGPKLLIQFQNNGVVDDSQLPKDRFSAERLKGVDSTLKIQPAKLEDSAVYLCASSFGAAGETQYFGPGTRLLVL.

V is TRBV6-1 and J is TRBJ2-5; 10 bases are shared with TRBD1. Germline V gives CDR1 MNHNS, CDR2 SASEGT. Trimming took 6 bases from V and 3 from J; bases not matched to a gene: 1. The CDR3 spans 13 residues. The CDR3 loop is CASSGTGEETQYF. The DNA for the CDR3 is TGTGCCAGCAGCGGGACAGGGGAAGAGACCCAGTACTTC.

CDR3 coding DNA: TGCGCCAGCAGAGGGGGGTACGAGCAGTTCTTC. It translates to CASRGGYEQFF. The chain has TRBV10-2 and TRBJ2-1, with D possibly being TRBD1 or TRBD2 (6 bases each). Per germline, CDR1 WSHSY and CDR2 SAAADI. This CDR3 is 11 amino acids long. V dropped 6 bases and J dropped 10 bases, with 10 bases sitting between them.

The chain has TRBV6-4 and TRBJ2-2, with D perhaps being TRBD1 or TRBD2 (5 bases each). V lost 6 bases and J 2 bases, leaving 16 bases between the germline ends. In germline, CDR1 is MRHNA, CDR2 SNTAGT. The CDR3 is made up of 16 amino acids. CDR3 sequence reads: CASSEPWGNNTGELFF. DNA of the CDR3: TGTGCCAGCAGCGAACCATGGGGGAATAACACCGGGGAGCTGTTTTTT.

CDR3 loop: CASSDLTGTGDIDSLLQPKETQYF. The CDR3 DNA is TGTGCCAGCAGTGACCTTACCGGGACAGGAGATATTGATAGCCTACTACAGCCCAAAGAGACCCAGTACTTC. The chain joins TRBV25-1 to TRBJ2-5, with 8 bases that match TRBD1. Germline trimming cut 3 bases from V and 3 bases from J; bases unmatched to any gene: 33. There are 24 residues in the CDR3. Germline V gives CDR1 MGHDK, CDR2 SYGVNS.

The CDR3 region is CASSTTGKIGNQPQHF. CDR3 coding DNA: TGTGCCAGCAGCACAACGGGGAAAATAGGCAATCAGCCCCAGCATTTT. V and J are TRBV7-2 and TRBJ1-5, with no clear D. The CDR3 runs to 16 residues. In germline, CDR1 is SGHTA, CDR2 FQGNSA. The ends were cut back, 5 bases at V and 2 bases at J, with 16 bases in the middle.

This clonotype turned up a few times. V is TRBV7-3 and J is TRBJ1-1; D may be TRBD1 (6 bases). Per the germline V gene, CDR1 is SGHTA and CDR2 is FQGTGA. V dropped 6 bases and J dropped 2 bases, with 16 bases sitting between them. CDR3 length: 15 residues. CDR3 nucleotide sequence: TGTGCCAGCAGGTTCAGGGGCGCGGGAAACACTGAAGCTTTCTTT. Translation: CASRFRGAGNTEAFF.

This clonotype came up a few times. The chain uses TRBV20-1 and TRBJ1-6; the D is unclear. Germline values: CDR1 DFQATT, CDR2 SNEGSKA (reference sequence). The CDR3 has 15 amino acids. V gave up 1 base and J gave up 3 bases, with 10 bases separating them. The CDR3 coding sequence is TGCAGTGCTAGAGTTGGGTCAGACTATAATTCACCCCTCCACTTT. Translating it yields CSARVGSDYNSPLHF.

This clonotype has a handful of counts. This chain joins TRBV6-5 and TRBJ2-2, with 7 nucleotides matching TRBD1. Germline V gene sequence: CDR1 MNHEY, CDR2 SVGAGI. The ends lost 1 base at V and 2 bases at J; junction bases unmatched: 4. The CDR3 totals 16 residues. CDR3 nucleotide sequence: TGTGCCAGCAGTTACTGGGGGACAGAAAACACCGGGGAGCTGTTTTTT. Translated: CASSYWGTENTGELFF.

This clonotype was detected many times. The chain carries TRBV20-1 and TRBJ2-3; 10 bases fit TRBD2. Germline V gives CDR1 DFQATT, CDR2 SNEGSKA (reference sequence). The CDR3 length is 15 residues. V shed 6 bases and J 8 bases; nucleotides not matched to a gene: 14. CDR3 residues: CSARGLAALQGTQYF. The CDR3 coding sequence is TGCAGTGCCCGAGGACTAGCGGCCCTACAGGGTACGCAGTATTTT.

This clonotype was seen ten or more times. The chain combines TRBV11-2 with TRBJ2-1, with TRBD2 matching 8 bases. There are 16 residues in the CDR3. The V gene end was trimmed by 6 bases and the J gene end by 3 bases; junction bases not matched to a gene: 10. Germline values: CDR1 SGHAT, CDR2 FQNNGV. In DNA form, the CDR3 reads TGTGCCAGCAGTCAGGAATTAGCGGGGATCTACAATGAGCAGTTCTTC. Translating gives CASSQELAGIYNEQFF.

In this sample, this clonotype turned up many times. V and J are TRBV20-1 and TRBJ1-1, with 7 bases that match TRBD1. This CDR3 contains 13 residues. V was clipped by 3 bases and J by 7 bases; unmatched bases: 8. CDR1 and CDR2 from the germline V gene are DFQATT and SNEGSKA (reference sequence). The CDR3 sequence: CSASRTGGFEAFF. CDR3 DNA sequence: TGCAGTGCTAGCCGGACAGGTGGGTTTGAAGCTTTCTTT.

The rearrangement links TRBV5-1 to TRBJ2-2; perhaps TRBD1 as D (5 bases). The CDR3 is 14 residues long. V shed 4 bases and J shed 2 bases, with 9 bases lying between them. CDR1 and CDR2 from the germline V gene are SGHRS and YFSETQ. This CDR3 is CASSLDTNTGELFF. CDR3 nucleotide sequence: TGCGCCAGCAGCCTGGACACCAACACCGGGGAGCTGTTTTTT.